This T cell receptor (beta chain) was recovered during a study of shared T cell receptors in the human thymus. This CDR3 is built from 18 residues. With 4 bases removed from V and 4 bases from J, the gap between germline ends came to 25 bases. The germline V gene has CDR1 SGHTS and CDR2 YDEGEE. Sequencing used immunoSEQ multiplex PCR; TCRdb keeps in-frame clones, though not all of them. The profile covers 550,000 to 800,000 clones, with 75% to 90% appearing a single time and around 0.01% taken by the ten largest. This sample also belongs to another study, concerning human thymus T cells. That paper adds: The thymus was resected at corrective cardiac surgery.

Sequencing was done on a sample of thymocytes. The chain is built from TRBV5-8 and TRBJ2-3, with D perhaps matching TRBD2 (6 bases). This clonotype was sampled from a girl in the first two years of life with a congenital heart defect. CDR3: CASSPPAAGKGLADTQYF. CDR3 nucleotide sequence: TGTGCCAGCAGCCCACCCGCCGCGGGGAAGGGTTTAGCAGATACGCAGTATTTT.